Below, 2 T cell receptor beta chains from the same sample are listed, as sequenced in a study of cytomegalovirus exposure and HLA in healthy donors (dated by TCRdb to 2016 to 2017). Library preparation was by the immunoSEQ multiplex PCR assay. The multiplex PCR relied on a mix of 60 forward primers for TCR Vbeta segments and 13 reverse primers for TCR Jbeta segments. TCRdb carries this immuneACCESS record with in-frame sequences only. Its versions omit some clonotypes, under half of them owing to an unresolved V gene in the studies checked, with the rest unexplained. This sample has some 180,000 clones in its table, and about 13% of those were observed once. The ten largest clones take up 7.5% to 10% of the sample. Sequencing was carried out using PBMCs. Receptor source: a man aged 45-65 years in good health and CMV-seropositive.

This clone was counted a few times. The chain employs TRBV4-3 and TRBJ2-3; the D is unclear. V shed 1 base and J shed 2 bases, with 10 bases lying between them. Per the germline V gene, CDR1 is LGHNA and CDR2 is YSLEER. The length of the CDR3 is 15 residues. The DNA for the CDR3 is TGCGCCAGCAGCCAAGGTCCTGAGCCCACAGATACGCAGTATTTT. Translated: CASSQGPEPTDTQYF.

The chain recombines TRBV5-4 with TRBJ2-3; 7 positions agree with TRBD1. The CDR3 consists of 14 residues. Trimming took 4 bases from V and 1 from J; bases not matched to a gene: 3. Germline V gene sequence: CDR1 SGHNT, CDR2 YYREEE (reference sequence). CDR3 region: CASSEGAGTDTQYF. The CDR3 DNA follows: TGTGCCAGCAGCGAGGGGGCGGGCACAGATACGCAGTATTTT.